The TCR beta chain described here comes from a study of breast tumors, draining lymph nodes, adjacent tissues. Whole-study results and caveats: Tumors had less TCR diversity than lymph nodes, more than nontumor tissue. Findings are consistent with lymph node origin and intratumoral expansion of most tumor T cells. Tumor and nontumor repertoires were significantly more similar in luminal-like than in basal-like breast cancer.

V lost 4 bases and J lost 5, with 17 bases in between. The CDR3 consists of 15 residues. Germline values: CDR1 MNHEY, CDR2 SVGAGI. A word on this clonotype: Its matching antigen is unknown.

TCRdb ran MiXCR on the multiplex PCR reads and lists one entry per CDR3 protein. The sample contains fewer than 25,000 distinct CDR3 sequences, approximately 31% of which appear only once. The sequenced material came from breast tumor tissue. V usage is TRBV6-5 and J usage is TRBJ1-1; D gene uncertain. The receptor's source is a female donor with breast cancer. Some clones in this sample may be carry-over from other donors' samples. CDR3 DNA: TGTGCCAGCAGTTCCCCTGCGGGCAGGCATACTGAAGCTTTCTTT. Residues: CASSSPAGRHTEAFF.